Following are 30 T cell receptor beta chains from one sample sequenced in a study of beta chain features in type 1 diabetes. These receptors have no known antigen. The sequenced template was cDNA made from the entire isolated RNA. TCRdb's table, derived via immunoSEQ multiplex PCR, lists solely in-frame clones and lacks some. The sample consists of about 160,000 clones, 8% to 8.5% of them appearing once. Study-wide findings and caveats: Moderately but significantly shorter TCRB CDR3s were found in Type 1 diabetes patients in all four CD4+ subsets.

What was sequenced was central memory CD4+ T cells from blood. The source is a woman in her late teens or twenties with type 1 diabetes.

The V gene is TRBV19, the J gene TRBJ2-7; 7 nucleotides match TRBD1. CDR1 is LNHDA, CDR2 SQIVND, per germline (reference sequence). The CDR3 contains 13 residues. The ends lost 3 bases at V and 5 bases at J; junction bases unmatched: 4. The CDR3 sequence: CASSMTGFDEQYF. DNA of the CDR3: TGTGCCAGTAGTATGACAGGGTTCGACGAGCAGTACTTC.

The chain has TRBV7-2 and TRBJ2-7; the match to TRBD2 covers 7 bases. Germline V gene data show CDR1 as SGHTA and CDR2 as FQGNSA. J gave up 7 bases and V 1 base, and 4 bases lay outside the gene matches. The CDR3 loop spans 13 amino acids. The CDR3 DNA reads TGTGCCAGCAGCTTAGTCCAGCGGGAAGAGCAGTACTTC. Protein: CASSLVQREEQYF.

V is TRBV7-9 and J is TRBJ1-4, with 7 positions matching TRBD1. With V trimmed by 3 bases and J by 0 bases, 10 bases remained unmatched. The CDR3 consists of 18 residues. Germline V gives CDR1 SEHNR, CDR2 FQNEAQ (reference sequence). The CDR3 DNA is TGTGCCAGCAGCTTGGGGCTACAGGGGAAGGCAACTAATGAAAAACTGTTTTTT. Its protein product is CASSLGLQGKATNEKLFF.

This clone was observed a few times. The chain couples TRBV20-1 to TRBJ1-3; D call uncertain. Germline loops: CDR1 DFQATT, CDR2 SNEGSKA (reference sequence). Between the trimmed V and J ends, which lost 7 bases and 7 bases, there was a span of 11 bases. The length of the CDR3 is 11 residues. The CDR3 sequence is CSVRRANTIYF. The DNA for the CDR3 is TGCAGTGTAAGGAGGGCGAACACCATATATTTT.

V and J are TRBV7-2 and TRBJ2-2; 11 nucleotides align to TRBD1. Germline lookup yields CDR1 SGHTA and CDR2 FQGNSA. This CDR3 contains 15 residues. The trim removed 5 bases at V and 8 bases at J, leaving 7 bases unmatched. In DNA, the CDR3 is TGTGCCAGCAGCCGACGGACAGGGGGCGTTGGGGAGCTGTTTTTT. Translation: CASSRRTGGVGELFF.

The chain joins TRBV5-1 to TRBJ2-5; TRBD1 matches at 7 bases. This CDR3 has 13 amino acids. Trimming at V came to 5 bases and at J to 3 bases, leaving 4 bases not matched to a gene. CDR1 SGHRS and CDR2 YFSETQ come from the germline V gene. CDR3 bases: TGCGCCAGCAGAAAAACAGGGGAAGAGACCCAGTACTTC. It translates to CASRKTGEETQYF.

This clone appeared many times. Distinct nucleotide sequences in the sample also encode this CDR3. The rearrangement uses TRBV7-2 and TRBJ2-7, with TRBD1 matching 8 bases. Germline V gene data show CDR1 as SGHTA and CDR2 as FQGNSA. This CDR3 spans 16 amino acids. The V gene end was trimmed by 5 bases and the J gene end by 0 bases; junction bases not matched to a gene: 9. CDR3 region: CASSPWTGPSSYEQYF. The CDR3 DNA reads as TGTGCCAGCAGCCCCTGGACAGGGCCAAGCTCCTACGAGCAGTACTTC.

The chain is built from TRBV5-1 and TRBJ2-5; a weak D match, TRBD2 (6 bases). The CDR3 covers 13 residues. V lost 3 bases and J lost 11, with 17 bases in between. Germline V CDR1 and CDR2: SGHRS, YFSETQ. The CDR3 sequence: CASSSRESGEQYF. The CDR3 nucleotides are TGCGCCAGCAGCTCCCGGGAATCGGGGGAGCAGTACTTC.

The J gene is TRBJ1-1, the V gene TRBV7-2; D not resolved. The CDR3 totals 13 residues. Germline V gene sequence: CDR1 SGHTA, CDR2 FQGNSA. Trimming took off 3 bases at V and 2 bases at J, with 7 bases between the two ends. The CDR3 bases are TGTGCCAGCAGCTTTTCAGAAAACACTGAAGCTTTCTTT. This encodes CASSFSENTEAFF.

The chain uses TRBV19 and TRBJ1-1; a possible D gene is TRBD1 (6 bases). V lost 11 bases and J lost 4, with 20 bases in between. The CDR3 runs to 14 residues. Germline V gene sequence: CDR1 LNHDA, CDR2 SQIVND (reference sequence). The CDR3 spells CAGTKTVGATEAFF. The CDR3 nucleotides are TGTGCCGGGACAAAGACAGTGGGGGCCACTGAAGCTTTCTTT.

The table lists this clone with a few counts. This chain uses TRBV10-2 with TRBJ2-5; the match to TRBD2 covers 12 bases. Germline V CDR1 and CDR2: WSHSY, SAAADI. With 5 bases clipped from V and 5 bases from J, the junction kept 6 bases outside the gene matches. This CDR3 has 15 amino acids. CDR3 DNA sequence: TGCGCCAGCAGTCGACTAGCGGGGGACAGGGAGACCCAGTACTTC. Translating it yields CASSRLAGDRETQYF.

J is TRBJ2-7 and V is TRBV7-2, with D unclear. This CDR3 comprises 14 residues. Germline CDR1 and CDR2: SGHTA and FQGNSA. Trimming stripped 5 bases from V and 2 bases from J, with 13 bases between. The CDR3 sequence: CASSLAAPAYEQYF. The CDR3 region has the DNA TGTGCCAGCAGCCTCGCGGCCCCGGCCTACGAGCAGTACTTC.

The J gene is TRBJ2-7, the V gene TRBV4-3; D call uncertain. The CDR3 spans 15 residues. V lost 1 base, J lost 0 bases, and 10 bases lay in between. The V gene's germline CDR1 is LGHNA and CDR2 YSLEER. The CDR3 protein is CASSQAPGSSYEQYF. The CDR3 DNA reads as TGCGCCAGCAGCCAAGCCCCAGGAAGCTCCTACGAGCAGTACTTC.

The chain couples TRBV10-2 to TRBJ1-5; 9 nucleotides align to TRBD1. Germline trimming cut 6 bases from V and 5 bases from J; bases unmatched to any gene: 2. The CDR3 is 13 residues long. Germline CDR1 and CDR2: WSHSY and SAAADI. The CDR3 region has the DNA TGCGCCAGCAGAAACAGGGGGCATCAGCCCCAGCATTTT. Translated: CASRNRGHQPQHF.

This chain uses TRBV28 with TRBJ1-2; a weak D match, TRBD1 (5 bases). Trimming pared 5 bases from V and 8 bases from J, leaving 12 bases between. CDR1 and CDR2 from the germline V gene are MDHEN and SYDVKM. CDR3 length: 12 residues. The CDR3 bases are TGTGCCAGCAGTGTGAAGGGGCACGGCTACACCTTC. Translating gives CASSVKGHGYTF.

This clone has a handful of counts. The V and J genes are TRBV7-2 and TRBJ2-3; weak D call: TRBD1 (5 bases). This CDR3 is 15 amino acids long. V lost 5 bases to trimming and J lost 2 bases, with 14 bases between them. CDR1 and CDR2 from the germline V gene are SGHTA and FQGNSA. CDR3 amino acids: CASSQSAGITDTQYF. CDR3 DNA sequence: TGTGCCAGCAGCCAATCGGCAGGGATCACAGATACGCAGTATTTT.

The genes are TRBV11-2 and TRBJ2-1, with 7 bases that match TRBD2. The length of the CDR3 is 14 residues. Germline CDR1 reads SGHAT; CDR2 reads FQNNGV. V gave up 1 base and J gave up 7 bases; unmatched junction bases: 4. The CDR3 loop reads CASSLVQGGNEQFF. For the CDR3, the DNA is TGTGCCAGCAGCTTAGTGCAGGGAGGGAATGAGCAGTTCTTC.

The J gene is TRBJ1-1, the V gene TRBV5-4, with 9 bases that match TRBD1. Germline V gene data show CDR1 as SGHNT and CDR2 as YYREEE (reference sequence). V lost 3 bases to trimming and J lost 7 bases; unmatched junction nucleotides: 7. The CDR3 loop spans 14 amino acids. The CDR3 DNA follows: TGTGCCAGCAGCTCGGGACAGGGATTGGATGAAGCTTTCTTT. Protein product: CASSSGQGLDEAFF. The whole variable domain, filled in from reference TRBV5-4 and TRBJ1-1, reads ETGVTQSPTHLIKTRGQQVTLRCSSQSGHNTVSWYQQALGQGPQFIFQYYREEENGRGNFPPRFSGLQFPNYSSELNVNALELDDSALYLCASSSGQGLDEAFFGQGTRLTVV.

This clone was counted only a few times. The chain joins TRBV7-2 to TRBJ1-6, with 8 nucleotides matching TRBD1. Losses at the gene ends were 5 bases for V and 9 bases for J; bases not matched to a gene: 6. The CDR3 is 14 residues long. Germline CDR1 and CDR2: SGHTA and FQGNSA. The CDR3 sequence: CASSPGTGFSPLHF. The DNA for the CDR3 is TGTGCCAGCAGCCCCGGGACAGGTTTTTCACCCCTCCACTTT.

Only a few counts were recorded for this clone. J is TRBJ2-2 and V is TRBV4-3; weak D call: TRBD1 (5 bases). The CDR3 totals 18 residues. The germline V and J ends were trimmed by 1 base and 2 bases, with 17 bases remaining between them. Germline CDR1 reads LGHNA; CDR2 reads YSLEER. CDR3 amino acids: CASSQVYPSTANTGELFF. In DNA form, the CDR3 reads TGCGCCAGCAGCCAAGTATATCCCTCGACAGCTAACACCGGGGAGCTGTTTTTT.

This clone was detected a few times. The chain carries TRBV7-2 and TRBJ1-1, with 8 positions matching TRBD1. Germline CDR1 SGHTA, CDR2 FQGNSA. The CDR3 runs 13 residues. After removal of 4 bases from V and 13 bases from J, the junction contained 11 bases not matched to a gene. CDR3 sequence (DNA): TGTGCCAGCAGCTCCCGGGACAGGAGCTCTGGTTTCTTT. It yields the protein CASSSRDRSSGFF.

This clone turned up a few times. This chain joins TRBV9 and TRBJ1-2; perhaps TRBD1 as D (5 bases). Trimming removed 3 bases at V and 8 bases at J, with 11 bases between. The CDR3 extends over 12 amino acids. The germline CDR1 and CDR2 sequences are SGDLS and YYNGEE. The CDR3 loop is CASSGREGGYTF. The CDR3 DNA reads as TGTGCCAGCAGCGGCAGGGAAGGCGGCTACACCTTC.

The CDR3 spells CASSLGLYTQYF. The CDR3 nucleotides are TGTGCCAGCAGCTTGGGACTATATACGCAGTATTTT. The rearrangement uses TRBV7-2 and TRBJ2-3; 7 bases fit TRBD2. The J segment lost 7 bases and the V segment lost 3 bases, leaving 1 base of the junction unmatched. Germline-derived CDR1 and CDR2 are SGHTA and FQGNSA. The CDR3 totals 12 residues.

This clone has a handful of counts. The chain has TRBV5-1 and TRBJ1-2, with D unresolved. V was trimmed by 0 bases and J by 0 bases, leaving 6 bases between them. This CDR3 has 14 amino acids. Germline V gene lookup returns CDR1 SGHRS and CDR2 YFSETQ. In nucleotides, the CDR3 is TGCGCCAGCAGCTTGGAATCTGCTAACTATGGCTACACCTTC. Translated: CASSLESANYGYTF.

In its sample, this clone was seen a few times. The chain combines TRBV28 with TRBJ1-5, with TRBD1 matching 8 bases. Germline CDR1 MDHEN, CDR2 SYDVKM. This CDR3 comprises 19 residues. After removal of 3 bases from V and 0 bases from J, the junction contained 13 bases not matched to a gene. The CDR3 DNA sequence: TGTGCCAGCAGTTTCCTATCCGGGACAGGCCGTTATAGCAATCAGCCCCAGCATTTT. This gives the protein CASSFLSGTGRYSNQPQHF.

This clone appeared a few times. The chain joins TRBV5-1 to TRBJ2-2; D perhaps matches TRBD2 (5 bases). The ends were cut back, 4 bases at V and 4 bases at J, with 11 bases in the middle. CDR1 and CDR2 from the germline V gene are SGHRS and YFSETQ. The CDR3 runs 14 residues. As DNA, the CDR3 is TGCGCCAGCAGCGCCATGGCGGGCACCGGGGAGCTGTTTTTT. The encoded protein is CASSAMAGTGELFF.

This clone was counted only a few times. The chain employs TRBV7-9 and TRBJ2-2; D gene ambiguous. V shed 3 bases and J shed 1 base, with 6 bases lying between them. CDR1 and CDR2 (germline): SEHNR, FQNEAQ (reference sequence). The CDR3 runs 14 residues. The CDR3 loop is CASSLSKNTGELFF. CDR3 coding DNA: TGTGCCAGCAGCTTGTCCAAGAACACCGGGGAGCTGTTTTTT.

The chain carries TRBV5-1 and TRBJ2-1; TRBD2 agrees at 11 bases. Germline V gene data show CDR1 as SGHRS and CDR2 as YFSETQ. V shed 5 bases, J shed 4 bases, and the junction held 5 bases outside the gene matches. This CDR3 comprises 15 residues. The CDR3 loop is CASSSGTSGYNEQFF. Here the CDR3 DNA reads TGCGCCAGCAGTTCCGGGACTAGCGGATACAATGAGCAGTTCTTC.

This clone was counted between two and nine times. This rearrangement joins TRBV6-5 to TRBJ2-2, with D perhaps matching TRBD2 (5 bases). Germline CDR1 reads MNHEY; CDR2 reads SVGAGI. The CDR3 spans 14 residues. V gave up 6 bases and J gave up 1 base, with 9 bases separating them. The DNA for the CDR3 is TGTGCCAGCAGGCGGACTTGGAACACCGGGGAGCTGTTTTTT. This codes for CASRRTWNTGELFF.

The CDR3 nucleotides read TGCGCCAGCAGCCAAGACCGTGGAGGGGAGGGGTATGGCTACACCTTC. It yields the protein CASSQDRGGEGYGYTF. The chain combines TRBV4-3 with TRBJ1-2; the D gene is possibly TRBD1 (5 bases). Per germline, CDR1 LGHNA and CDR2 YSLEER. The CDR3 has 16 amino acids. Trimming removed 0 bases from V and 5 bases from J, with 16 bases in between.